These 18 T cell receptor beta chains came from one sample sequenced in a study of blood T cell repertoires in COVID-19. Sequencing was performed with immunoSEQ multiplex PCR; in TCRdb, only in-frame clones are kept and a portion is missing. Of under 40,000 clones listed, approximately 80% are singletons. The specimen sequenced was peripheral blood. Source of these receptors: a woman in her 70s with acute or convalescent COVID-19.

This clone was observed a single time. The V and J genes are TRBV27 and TRBJ1-5, with 9 bases fitting TRBD1. The CDR3 is 16 amino acids. From germline, CDR1 is MNHEY and CDR2 SMNVEV (reference sequence). The ends lost 5 bases at V and 4 bases at J; junction bases unmatched: 9. The CDR3 region is CASSRGQGGGNQPQHF. CDR3 bases: TGTGCCAGCAGTCGGGGACAGGGAGGAGGTAATCAGCCCCAGCATTTT.

The chain carries TRBV5-6 and TRBJ1-2; a weak D match, TRBD1 (6 bases). V lost 0 bases, J lost 6 bases, and 12 bases lay in between. This CDR3 region has 14 residues. CDR1 SGHDT and CDR2 YYEEEE come from the germline V gene. The CDR3 loop is CASSLVSGGNGYTF. The CDR3 DNA follows: TGTGCCAGCAGCTTGGTTTCGGGGGGCAATGGCTACACCTTC.

The chain couples TRBV5-5 to TRBJ1-5, with no clear D. The CDR3 runs to 12 residues. V lost 3 bases to trimming and J lost 3 bases, with 4 bases between them. The germline V gene encodes CDR1 SGHKS and CDR2 YYEKEE (reference sequence). Here the CDR3 reads CASSSFNQPQHF. CDR3 nucleotides: TGTGCCAGCAGCTCGTTCAATCAGCCCCAGCATTTT.

The genes are TRBV11-1 and TRBJ1-2; no clear D. Germline V lookup: CDR1 SGHAT, CDR2 FQDESV (reference sequence). The CDR3 is made up of 13 amino acids. Trimming removed 5 bases at V and 3 bases at J, with 10 bases between. CDR3 sequence: CASSKYKDYGYTF. DNA of the CDR3: TGTGCCAGCAGCAAATACAAAGACTATGGCTACACCTTC.

The V call is TRBV12-3 or TRBV12-4, the J call TRBJ1-1, with no clear D. Trimming left V 5 bases short and J 3 bases short, with 10 bases between. This CDR3 is built from 13 residues. The CDR3 bases are TGTGCCAGCAGTCGACTGGTGGACACTGAAGCTTTCTTT. Its protein is CASSRLVDTEAFF.

The rearrangement links TRBV5-1 to TRBJ2-7; TRBD1 agrees at 9 bases. CDR3 length equals 15 residues. The ends lost 4 bases at V and 7 bases at J; junction bases unmatched: 12. Germline assignment: CDR1 SGHRS and CDR2 YFSETQ. CDR3 protein: CASSNRGPVIGEQYF. The CDR3 DNA follows: TGCGCCAGCAGCAACAGGGGGCCAGTGATTGGAGAGCAGTACTTC.

This clone was recorded only once. The V and J genes are TRBV28 and TRBJ2-2; 10 bases map to TRBD2. Per the germline V gene, CDR1 is MDHEN and CDR2 is SYDVKM. Germline trimming cut 3 bases from V and 16 bases from J; bases unmatched to any gene: 5. The CDR3 has 12 residues. CDR3 loop: CASSFSPSGRFF. CDR3 bases: TGTGCCAGCAGTTTTAGCCCTAGCGGGAGGTTTTTT.

The count of this clone is one. The rearrangement uses TRBV5-6 and TRBJ1-5; D not certain. Germline assignment: CDR1 SGHDT and CDR2 YYEEEE. The V end was cut by 4 bases, the J end by 10 bases, with 12 bases between. The CDR3 contains 12 residues. Here the CDR3 DNA reads TGTGCCAGCAGCGACGGGGAAAATCCCCAGCATTTT. This translates into CASSDGENPQHF.

The chain carries TRBV6-5 and TRBJ1-2; maybe TRBD1 (6 bases). This CDR3 region has 14 residues. CDR1 is MNHEY and CDR2 is SVGAGI in the germline V gene. The V and J ends lost 6 bases and 5 bases respectively, with 16 bases between them. Here the CDR3 DNA reads TGTGCCAGCAGCGCCTGGGACAAGACTTATGGCTACACCTTC. Protein sequence: CASSAWDKTYGYTF.

This clone was seen a handful of times. The chain couples TRBV20-1 to TRBJ2-7; 7 bases fit TRBD1. The CDR3 covers 14 residues. The V and J ends lost 3 bases and 3 bases, in that order; junction bases with no gene match: 8. Germline V gene data show CDR1 as DFQATT and CDR2 as SNEGSKA (reference sequence). The CDR3 bases are TGCAGTGCTAGTTTGGCAGGGGGTTTCTACGAGCAGTACTTC. Its translation is CSASLAGGFYEQYF.

This chain joins TRBV19 and TRBJ1-6, with D possibly matching TRBD1 (6 bases). Trimming shortened V by 3 bases and J by 10 bases, and 10 bases separated the two germline ends. The CDR3 loop spans 13 amino acids. Germline values: CDR1 LNHDA, CDR2 SQIVND (reference sequence). CDR3: CASSMNRESPLHF. DNA for the CDR3: TGTGCCAGTAGTATGAACAGGGAATCACCCCTCCACTTT.

The chain uses TRBV7-9 and TRBJ2-1, with 11 bases fitting TRBD2. Germline CDR1 SEHNR, CDR2 FQNEAQ (reference sequence). This CDR3 comprises 18 residues. The J segment lost 0 bases and the V segment lost 5 bases, leaving 9 bases of the junction unmatched. The CDR3 DNA reads TGTGCCAGCAGCCGCACTAGCGGGAGTAGAAGCTCCTACAATGAGCAGTTCTTC. Protein product: CASSRTSGSRSSYNEQFF.

DNA of the CDR3: TGTGCCAGCAGTGGGTCAGGGGACACTGAAGCTTTCTTT. This encodes CASSGSGDTEAFF. V is TRBV6-6 and J is TRBJ1-1; D perhaps matches TRBD1 (6 bases). CDR1 is MNHNY, CDR2 SVGAGI, per germline (reference sequence). The CDR3 contains 13 residues. V was trimmed by 5 bases and J by 3 bases, leaving 10 bases between them.

V usage is TRBV6-5 and J usage is TRBJ1-2, with D possibly being TRBD1 (6 bases). This CDR3 has 13 amino acids. The V end was cut by 5 bases, the J end by 4 bases, with 11 bases between. CDR1 and CDR2 (germline): MNHEY, SVGAGI. The CDR3 is CASSPGHLYGYTF. CDR3 nucleotide sequence: TGTGCCAGCAGTCCGGGACACCTCTATGGCTACACCTTC.

The J gene is TRBJ2-7, the V gene TRBV29-1; a weak D match, TRBD1 (6 bases). This CDR3 comprises 15 residues. V gave up 6 bases and J gave up 6 bases, with 24 bases separating them. Germline loops: CDR1 SQVTM, CDR2 ANQGSEA. The CDR3 DNA reads TGCAGCGTCTCTAACCCTAAGGCAGGGGAAGGCGAGCAGTACTTC. Translating it yields CSVSNPKAGEGEQYF.

V is TRBV6-5 and J is TRBJ2-7; 8 nucleotides match TRBD1. The CDR3 consists of 14 residues. The V and J ends lost 7 bases and 1 base, in that order; junction bases with no gene match: 6. Germline lookup yields CDR1 MNHEY and CDR2 SVGAGI. CDR3 region: CASKTQGASYEQYF. CDR3 coding DNA: TGTGCCAGCAAAACCCAGGGGGCATCCTACGAGCAGTACTTC.

V usage is TRBV12-5 and J usage is TRBJ2-1; 7 nucleotides align to TRBD2. The CDR3 has 18 residues. The V segment lost 0 bases and the J segment 8 bases; nucleotides outside the gene matches: 16. The germline V gene encodes CDR1 LGHNT and CDR2 FRNRAP. CDR3 nucleotides: TGTGCTAGTGGTTTGGTAAAGTCCCTGTTTTCGGGGAGGGATGAGCAGTTCTTC. This gives the protein CASGLVKSLFSGRDEQFF.

V and J are TRBV13 and TRBJ2-7, with D possibly matching TRBD2 (5 bases). The CDR3 totals 14 residues. V was shortened by 5 bases and J by 1 base, with 12 bases between the two germline ends. Germline-derived CDR1 and CDR2 are PRHDT and FYEKMQ (reference sequence). This chain's CDR3 is CASSPRGNSYEQYF. CDR3 DNA: TGTGCCAGCAGCCCGAGAGGGAATTCCTACGAGCAGTACTTC.